The clone carrying this T cell receptor beta chain was picked up many times. Its antigen is unidentified. The data belong to a study of T cells in Graves' hyperthyroidism and ophthalmopathy. Overall study: Peripheral blood was collected at initial diagnosis, before any treatment. Broader study findings: Using 13 V-J features, a model discriminated ophthalmopathy from stable hyperthyroidism.

Trimming took off 7 bases at V and 6 bases at J, with 16 bases between the two ends. Germline V CDR1 and CDR2: SQVTM, ANQGSEA. There are 13 residues in the CDR3. Amplification yielded TCR beta CDR3 regions, with RNA transcripts as the source. First-round RT-PCR with HTBI primers amplified the TCR CDR3 region. TCRdb analysed the multiplex PCR reads with MiXCR anew, one entry per CDR3 protein. Of a few hundred thousand distinct CDR3 sequences in the sample, over 15% are singletons; the top ten hold around 16%. This sequence originates from a woman in her thirties or forties with Graves' ophthalmopathy. The chain combines TRBV29-1 with TRBJ1-5; no reliable D call. Sequencing was done on a sample of blood. The CDR3 region is CSASGGLGQPQHF. Here the CDR3 DNA reads TGCAGCGCCTCCGGTGGGCTGGGTCAGCCCCAGCATTTT.